This T cell receptor beta chain was recorded in a study of beta chain features in type 1 diabetes. The study, taken as a whole, reports: Shorter TCRB CDR3s, moderately but significantly so, were found in Type 1 diabetes patients in all four CD4+ subsets.

Every bit of the isolated RNA underwent reverse transcription, so sequencing read expressed TCRB transcripts. Only in-frame clones appear in the TCRdb table, and some are missing; sequencing was by immunoSEQ multiplex PCR. Of 250,000 to 300,000 clones listed, approximately 25% are singletons. CD45RO/CCR7/CD25/CD127/CD95/CD27 separated CD4+ naive, central memory, regulatory and stem cell-like memory cells by sorting. Details on this clone: The antigen remains unidentified.

The germline V gene has CDR1 SGHRS and CDR2 YFSETQ. After removal of 0 bases from V and 1 base from J, the junction contained 1 base not matched to a gene. The CDR3 spans 16 residues. Sequencing input: naive CD4+ T cells from blood. The clonotype comes from a woman in her 30s with type 1 diabetes. The chain uses TRBV5-1 and TRBJ2-1, with TRBD1 identical over 10 bases. The CDR3 DNA reads TGCGCCAGCAGCTTGGGGACAGGGGGATCCTACAATGAGCAGTTCTTC. Translating gives CASSLGTGGSYNEQFF.